The source of this T cell receptor beta chain is a study of blood T cells in healthy people across ages. As to this clonotype: Its antigen is undetermined.

A second roughly 6 to 11 cycle PCR used barcoded and J-beta primers. MiXCR was run by TCRdb on the 5' RACE reads, yielding one entry per CDR3 protein. The sample has hundreds of thousands of distinct CDR3 sequences, 24% seen once. General study findings and limits: TCR beta diversity was tightly associated with the proportion of naive T cells.

Drawing of peripheral blood yielded about 9.8 milliliters from each donor. These data are also associated with another study on T cells of mothers and their children. That work adds: Donors were three healthy Caucasian mothers and their six children.

The source of this sequence is a boy aged 5 to 17 in good health. The sample was blood.

CDR3 nucleotide sequence: TGTGCCAGCAGTACCAGACAGGGGGTCGCAGAGACCCAGTACTTC. Protein sequence: CASSTRQGVAETQYF. The genes are TRBV28 and TRBJ2-5; 9 nucleotides align to TRBD1. The trim removed 5 bases at V and 4 bases at J, leaving 8 bases unmatched. The CDR3 consists of 15 residues. CDR1 is MDHEN and CDR2 is SYDVKM in the germline V gene.